This passage covers 5 T cell receptor beta chains from one sample sequenced in a study of T-cell memory formation after mild COVID-19. One entry per CDR3 protein results from TCRdb running MiXCR on the 5' RACE reads. The table lists 280,000 or so distinct CDR3 sequences, 8.2% of them singletons. Sequenced sample: PBMCs or a T cell subset sorted from them (not recorded which). The receptor set was obtained from a man aged 18 to 35 who had mild COVID-19 (a few samples of this study predate the infection). Cell type and time point are not known.

The gene calls are TRBV5-1 and TRBJ1-1; 11 nucleotides line up with TRBD1. This CDR3 contains 13 residues. V gave up 4 bases and J gave up 12 bases; unmatched junction bases: 8. CDR1 SGHRS and CDR2 YFSETQ come from the germline V gene. CDR3 in DNA: TGCGCCAGCAGCCCGTGGACAGGGGGCGAGACTTTCTTT. Its protein product is CASSPWTGGETFF.

This clonotype has a handful of counts. This rearrangement joins TRBV20-1 to TRBJ1-5; D unclear. The CDR3 has 15 residues. Trimming left V 4 bases short and J 6 bases short, with 19 bases between. Germline CDR1 and CDR2: DFQATT and SNEGSKA (reference sequence). CDR3 coding DNA: TGCAGTGCTATCGGACCCTTGGGAGGTGGTCAGCCCCAGCATTTT. As protein: CSAIGPLGGGQPQHF.

This clonotype showed up many times. CDR3 sequence (DNA): TGTGCCAGCAGCTTAGTACCAGCGGGGGCCTACCAAGAGACCCAGTACTTC. This translates into CASSLVPAGAYQETQYF. The chain uses TRBV11-2 and TRBJ2-5; 8 bases line up with TRBD2. The CDR3 has 17 amino acids. Germline V gene data show CDR1 as SGHAT and CDR2 as FQNNGV. The junction had 7 bases not matched to a gene; V was cut back by 1 base and J by 0 bases.

This clonotype was observed a handful of times. V is TRBV6-5 and J is TRBJ2-5; either TRBD1 or TRBD2 may supply D (5 bases each). Trimming took 6 bases from V and 5 from J, leaving 22 bases between them. This CDR3 is built from 16 residues. Germline loops: CDR1 MNHEY, CDR2 SVGAGI. The CDR3 nucleotides are TGTGCCAGCAGCTCCGCGATGGGGGTAGTTCGGGAGACCCAGTACTTC. Protein product: CASSSAMGVVRETQYF.

This clonotype was detected only a few times. The chain employs TRBV29-1 and TRBJ1-5; 10 nucleotides match TRBD1. Losses at the gene ends were 6 bases for V and 4 bases for J; bases not matched to a gene: 3. The CDR3 totals 13 residues. Germline CDR1 SQVTM, CDR2 ANQGSEA. CDR3 coding DNA: TGCAGCGTGAGGGACAGGGGTAATCAGCCCCAGCATTTT. It codes for CSVRDRGNQPQHF.